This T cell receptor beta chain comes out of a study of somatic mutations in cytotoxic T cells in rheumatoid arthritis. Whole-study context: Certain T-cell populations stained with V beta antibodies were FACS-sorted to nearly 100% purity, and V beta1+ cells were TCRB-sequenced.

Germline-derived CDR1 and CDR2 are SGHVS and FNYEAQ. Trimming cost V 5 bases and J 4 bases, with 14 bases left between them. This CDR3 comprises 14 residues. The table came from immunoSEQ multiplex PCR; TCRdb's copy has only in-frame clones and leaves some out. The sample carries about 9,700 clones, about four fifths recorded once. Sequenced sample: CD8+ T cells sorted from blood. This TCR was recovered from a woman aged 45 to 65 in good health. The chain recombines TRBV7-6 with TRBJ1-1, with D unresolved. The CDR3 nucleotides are TGTGCCAGCAGCCTCCGGGAAGTGGGCACTGAAGCTTTCTTT. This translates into CASSLREVGTEAFF.